This entry is about one T cell receptor (beta chain). No antigen is known for it. No base qualities exist here, and no much larger clone lies one base off it. Trimming leaves V shorter by 3 bases and J shorter by 7 bases, with the junction holding 5 bases beyond the gene matches. Inclusive of the bounding cysteine and phenylalanine, the CDR3 is 14 residues long. Only the CDR3 region is kept as DNA, spanning 42 bases read in frame from base 1. The germline V gene (reference sequence) supplies CDR1 SEHNR and CDR2 FQNEAQ. The data were obtained in a study of Graves' ophthalmopathy and Graves' hyperthyroidism (dated by TCRdb to the late 2010s). Context from the whole study: Peripheral blood was collected at initial diagnosis, before any treatment. To tell Graves' ophthalmopathy apart from Graves' hyperthyroidism, and to predict which patients would progress to ophthalmopathy, the study relied on TCR beta repertoire signatures. In total, around 140 blood samples were TCR-sequenced: 40 to 45 ophthalmopathy, roughly 77 hyperthyroidism and some 17 hyperthyroidism-to-ophthalmopathy patients. A discovery set of 100 patients (roughly 41 ophthalmopathy, about 55 stable hyperthyroidism) was enrolled to explore V-J signatures distinguishing ophthalmopathy from hyperthyroidism. An independent validation cohort comprised around 19 hyperthyroidism patients and some 16 patients who later progressed from hyperthyroidism to ophthalmopathy. In roughly six hyperthyroidism patients, the T-cell repertoire of thyroid tissue was compared with the T-cell repertoire of blood. After sampling, hyperthyroidism patients received methimazole starting at 30 mg daily, and ophthalmopathy patients received high-dose intravenous methylprednisolone. The roughly 90 discovery patients were divided at random into training and test sets in a 7:3 ratio.

For repertoire sequencing, the TCR beta CDR3 regions were amplified from RNA transcripts. A first-round RT-PCR used HTBI primers with the Qiagen OneStep RT-PCR kit, followed by a second-round multiplex PCR, size selection and purification. Libraries were sequenced paired-end with 100 bp reads on an Illumina HiSeq2000. For the original study's pipeline: Reads were processed with SOAPnuke, discarding reads with adapters, uncalled bases, mean Phred below 15, or no exact constant-primer or identifier match. COPE v1.2.5 was used to merge the high-quality paired reads. Each unique nucleotide sequence was treated as a clonotype, and MiTCR v1.1 was used to align the clonotypes to the IMGT TRB V, D and J references. The analysis was limited to V-J combinations with a frequency above 0.0001, which together covered about 99% of the repertoires. For each V-J combination, a TCR clonal expansion and chaos score was defined as F50 clonal expansion divided by the chaos observed in the TCRdist matrix. Welch's t-statistics and random forest were used to reduce the features to approximately 13 V-J combinations, which were then used as input to a naive Bayes classifier. The Morisita-Horn index was used to measure how similar the thyroid and blood repertoires were. The public reads were quality trimmed at Q25 with fastp and then assembled into clones with MiXCR by TCRdb, keeping productive beta chains. Entries are consolidated by CDR3 protein sequence, retaining the most common genes and DNA. The V and J calls were determined by TCRdb, not by the authors. Recorded for this sample are approximately 410,000 distinct CDR3 sequences; 15% of them occurred a single time. 5.5% to 8% of the sample belongs to the ten largest clones.

The full study reports these points: Most expanded thyroid clonotypes with frequency above 0.001 were also detected in blood, suggesting blood repertoires may reflect the thyroid immune response. In cross-validation, the 13-signature model distinguished ophthalmopathy from stable hyperthyroidism with just over 85% sensitivity and roughly 84% specificity, while in the test set the corresponding values were about 80% and 75%. Sample size was not statistically predetermined, and group allocation was not concealed from the investigators. In validation, the model predicted ophthalmopathy progression with about 71% sensitivity and roughly 72% specificity; 12 predicted patients were CT-confirmed with GO in a median of around 6 months.

Stable hyperthyroidism was defined as no progression to ophthalmopathy within 18 months of follow-up. Hyperthyroidism patients were newly diagnosed, with disease duration under 2 months, and aged 18 to 65 years. Anyone with other autoimmune diseases, uncontrolled infections, pregnancy or lactation was excluded from the study. Diagnosis was based on clinical symptoms, serum thyroxine, TRAb, thyroid ultrasound and orbital computed tomography. Ficoll-Paque density gradient centrifugation was used to isolate PBMCs from approximately 10 ml of fresh peripheral blood. Trizol reagent was used to extract the total RNA, and its quality was then checked on an Agilent 2100 Bioanalyzer.

The V gene is TRBV7-9 and the J gene is TRBJ1-1; 10 bases in between match TRBD1. Sequencing used peripheral blood. This TCR came from a woman younger than 30 with stable Graves' hyperthyroidism. Donor details come from another sample of the same person, matched by shared clones. In nucleotides, the sequence is TGTGCCAGCAGCTTGGAGACAGGGGGCGTTGAAGCTTTCTTT. Translation gives CASSLETGGVEAFF.